Shown below are 6 T cell receptor beta chains from a single sample sequenced in a study of regulatory dendritic cells for organ transplantation. Their cognate antigens are unknown. The data were produced by immunoSEQ multiplex PCR, yet TCRdb's version contains in-frame clones alone and is incomplete. Of approximately 10,000 clones listed, roughly 91% were seen once; the top ten hold roughly 0.41%. Sorted T cells were CFSE-labeled and cultured 5 days with allogeneic regulatory or mature dendritic cells at 1:10. The specimen was naive CD8+ T cells from blood cultured with dendritic cells. This sample's subset: CD45RA+ naive T cells. The receptors here all came from a human donor in good health.

The gene calls are TRBV29-1 and TRBJ2-2; D ambiguous. The CDR3 spans 16 residues. Per germline, CDR1 SQVTM and CDR2 ANQGSEA. V was cut by 0 bases and J by 0 bases, with 11 bases left in between. The CDR3 loop is CSVEDLDGPNTGELFF. The DNA of the CDR3 is TGCAGCGTTGAAGATCTCGACGGCCCGAACACCGGGGAGCTGTTTTTT.

The V and J genes are TRBV7-2 and TRBJ2-1; 11 bases agree with TRBD2. The germline CDR1 and CDR2 sequences are SGHTA and FQGNSA. The V segment lost 4 bases and the J segment 8 bases; nucleotides outside the gene matches: 7. This CDR3 comprises 15 residues. The CDR3: CASSWDGLAGYEQFF. CDR3 bases: TGTGCCAGCAGCTGGGATGGACTAGCGGGTTATGAGCAGTTCTTC.

The rearrangement joins TRBV29-1 to TRBJ2-1; 9 bases align to TRBD1. This CDR3 region has 16 residues. After removal of 0 bases from V and 3 bases from J, the junction contained 6 bases not matched to a gene. In germline, CDR1 is SQVTM, CDR2 ANQGSEA. CDR3 loop: CSVEDPRTGDYNEQFF. The CDR3 bases are TGCAGCGTTGAAGATCCTCGGACAGGGGACTACAATGAGCAGTTCTTC.

This clone was counted between two and nine times. This chain links TRBV7-9 with TRBJ2-7; D might be TRBD1 (5 bases). This CDR3 is 16 amino acids long. The germline V gene has CDR1 SEHNR and CDR2 FQNEAQ (reference sequence). Trimming pared 5 bases from V and 0 bases from J, leaving 17 bases between. DNA for the CDR3: TGTGCCAGCAGCCAACCTGAGGACACAAGCTCCTACGAGCAGTACTTC. The encoded protein is CASSQPEDTSSYEQYF.

This rearrangement joins TRBV4-2 to TRBJ1-6; D gene uncertain. V was cut by 0 bases and J by 7 bases, with 13 bases left in between. Per the germline V gene, CDR1 is LGHNA and CDR2 is YNFKEQ. This CDR3 has 16 residues. The CDR3 reads CASSQDRVLPNSPLHF. CDR3 nucleotide sequence: TGTGCCAGCAGCCAAGACCGGGTCCTTCCCAATTCACCCCTCCACTTT.

The chain combines TRBV5-4 with TRBJ2-7; 8 bases agree with TRBD2. The CDR3 runs 17 residues. CDR1 and CDR2 from the germline V gene are SGHNT and YYREEE (reference sequence). The V gene end was trimmed by 3 bases and the J gene end by 0 bases; junction bases not matched to a gene: 11. This CDR3 reads CASSWGASGGLSYEQYF. The CDR3 DNA follows: TGTGCCAGCAGCTGGGGGGCGAGCGGGGGCCTCTCCTACGAGCAGTACTTC.